A single sample is the source of the 27 T cell receptor beta chains below, sequenced in a study of shared clonotypes between healthy human individuals. Clones were read by immunoSEQ multiplex PCR, and TCRdb kept only the in-frame ones, dropping some. The sample yields over a million clones, approximately 70% seen once. The sample comprised memory CD4+ T cells sorted from blood. Subset indicated: CD45RA-negative fraction. The source is a man between 18 and 29 years old in good health.

The chain employs TRBV5-4 and TRBJ1-3; TRBD1 aligns across 9 bases. V shed 3 bases and J 2 bases; nucleotides not matched to a gene: 3. Germline loops: CDR1 SGHNT, CDR2 YYREEE (reference sequence). The CDR3 is 15 residues long. In DNA, the CDR3 is TGTGCCAGCAGCTCGGACAGGGGAACTGGAAACACCATATATTTT. This sequence encodes CASSSDRGTGNTIYF.

As to this clone: The sample contains more than one DNA sequence encoding this CDR3. The rearrangement uses TRBV30 and TRBJ1-1; D might be TRBD1 (5 bases). CDR1 and CDR2 (germline): GTSNPN, SVGIG (reference sequence). The CDR3 has 14 amino acids. V was trimmed by 3 bases and J by 5 bases, leaving 16 bases between them. This CDR3 is CAWSKGQLRTEAFF. The CDR3 nucleotides read TGTGCCTGGAGCAAGGGGCAGTTGAGGACTGAAGCTTTCTTT.

The chain is built from TRBV28 and TRBJ2-7, with 9 positions matching TRBD1. The germline V gene encodes CDR1 MDHEN and CDR2 SYDVKM. V was clipped by 4 bases and J by 1 base; unmatched bases: 5. CDR3 size: 15 residues. CDR3 loop: CASSSWTGESYEQYF. CDR3 nucleotides: TGTGCCAGCAGTTCGTGGACAGGGGAGTCCTACGAGCAGTACTTC.

This clone appeared a few times. The rearrangement uses TRBV11-2 and TRBJ1-2, with a weak D call TRBD1 (5 bases). Germline V gene lookup returns CDR1 SGHAT and CDR2 FQNNGV. The CDR3 consists of 15 residues. V was pared by 5 bases and J by 2 bases, with 15 bases between. CDR3 residues: CASSPGPGGNYGYTF. In DNA, the CDR3 is TGTGCCAGCAGCCCCGGCCCCGGGGGGAACTATGGCTACACCTTC. The full variable domain, rest sourced from reference TRBV11-2 and TRBJ1-2, is EAGVAQSPRYKIIEKRQSVAFWCNPISGHATLYWYQQILGQGPKLLIQFQNNGVVDDSQLPKDRFSAERLKGVDSTLKIQPAKLEDSAVYLCASSPGPGGNYGYTFGSGTRLTVV.

CDR3 region: CASSVGTGPYEQYF. The CDR3 region has the DNA TGTGCCAGCAGTGTCGGGACAGGCCCCTACGAGCAGTACTTC. The chain has TRBV25-1 and TRBJ2-7, with TRBD1 matching over 8 bases. The CDR3 runs 14 residues. Germline-derived CDR1 and CDR2 are MGHDK and SYGVNS. The ends lost 4 bases at V and 2 bases at J; junction bases unmatched: 4.

V is TRBV28 and J is TRBJ1-5, with 8 positions matching TRBD1. CDR3 length equals 15 residues. V was pared by 2 bases and J by 15 bases, with 15 bases of the junction left unmatched. The germline gives CDR1 MDHEN, CDR2 SYDVKM. CDR3 amino acids: CASSLTGGGPSYGHF. The DNA of the CDR3 is TGTGCCAGCAGTTTAACAGGGGGGGGTCCAAGTTATGGGCATTTT.

V and J are TRBV6-1 and TRBJ1-1; D is undetermined. This CDR3 is 15 amino acids long. The V gene lost 4 bases and the J gene lost 2 bases, with 14 bases spanning the gap. Germline V gene sequence: CDR1 MNHNS, CDR2 SASEGT. The CDR3 loop is CASSVIASGNTEAFF. DNA of the CDR3: TGTGCCAGCAGTGTTATTGCGTCAGGAAACACTGAAGCTTTCTTT.

V gene TRBV27 combines with J gene TRBJ2-1, with 10 bases aligning to TRBD2. CDR1 and CDR2 from the germline V gene are MNHEY and SMNVEV (reference sequence). The CDR3 extends over 15 amino acids. V was pared by 5 bases and J by 5 bases, with 6 bases of the junction left unmatched. The CDR3 here is CASSPIAGGHNEQFF. CDR3 nucleotide sequence: TGTGCCAGCAGTCCAATAGCGGGGGGACACAATGAGCAGTTCTTC.

Points on this clone: The junction shows a germline mismatch at one end, possibly a read error. The chain couples TRBV7-7 to TRBJ2-7, with D perhaps assigned TRBD1 or TRBD2 (8 bases each). Germline values: CDR1 SSHAT, CDR2 FNYEAQ (reference sequence). CDR3 length: 15 residues. CDR3 in amino acids: CASSLAGTGSHEQYF. In nucleotides, the CDR3 is TGTGCTAGCAGCTTAGCGGGGACAGGCTCCCACGAGCAGTACTTC.

This chain links TRBV7-9 with TRBJ1-1, with D unclear. This CDR3 is built from 14 residues. V lost 6 bases, J lost 6 bases, and 17 bases lay in between. Germline V lookup: CDR1 SEHNR, CDR2 FQNEAQ (reference sequence). CDR3 in amino acids: CASSPGGSFSEAFF. Written as DNA, the CDR3 is TGTGCCAGCAGTCCCGGTGGCAGTTTTTCTGAAGCTTTCTTT. The variable domain in full, with the rest retrieved from reference TRBV7-9 and TRBJ1-1, is DTGVSQNPRHKITKRGQNVTFRCDPISEHNRLYWYRQTLGQGPEFLTYFQNEAQLEKSRLLSDRFSAERPKGSFSTLEIQRTEQGDSAMYLCASSPGGSFSEAFFGQGTRLTVV.

The V and J genes are TRBV7-8 and TRBJ2-7; 9 bases are a match to TRBD1. The CDR3 has 14 amino acids. The J segment lost 3 bases and the V segment lost 5 bases, leaving 5 bases of the junction unmatched. Germline assignment: CDR1 SGHVS and CDR2 FQNEAQ. The CDR3 DNA follows: TGTGCCAGCAGCCGCCGGGACAGGGTCTACGAGCAGTACTTC. This codes for CASSRRDRVYEQYF.

The chain links TRBV2 to TRBJ2-3, with 9 positions matching TRBD2. The CDR3 consists of 15 residues. The V gene end was trimmed by 5 bases and the J gene end by 5 bases; junction bases not matched to a gene: 8. The V gene's germline CDR1 is SNHLY and CDR2 FYNNEI. The CDR3 region has the DNA TGTGCCAGCAGTTCCCTAGCGGGGTGGGGAGATACGCAGTATTTT. Translating gives CASSSLAGWGDTQYF.

The chain couples TRBV15 to TRBJ1-5; no reliable D call. The ends were cut back, 8 bases at V and 7 bases at J, with 15 bases in the middle. From germline, CDR1 is LNHNV and CDR2 YYDKDF (reference sequence). CDR3 length: 13 residues. CDR3 protein: CATSREVGQPQHF. In DNA form, the CDR3 reads TGTGCCACCTCCCGCGAGGTTGGACAGCCCCAGCATTTT.

The chain links TRBV30 to TRBJ2-5; possibly TRBD2 for D (6 bases). V was shortened by 1 base and J by 3 bases, with 9 bases between the two germline ends. The CDR3 sequence is 13 residues long. Per germline, CDR1 GTSNPN and CDR2 SVGIG (reference sequence). CDR3: CAWSAGGKETQYF. CDR3 bases: TGTGCCTGGAGTGCTGGGGGGAAAGAGACCCAGTACTTC. The full variable domain, with the rest looked up from reference TRBV30 and TRBJ2-5, is SQTIHQWPATLVQPVGSPLSLECTVEGTSNPNLYWYRQAAGRGLQLLFYSVGIGQISSEVPQNLSASRPQDRQFILSSKKLLLSDSGFYLCAWSAGGKETQYFGPGTRLLVL.

V usage is TRBV5-1 and J usage is TRBJ1-3; D perhaps matches TRBD1 (5 bases). From germline, CDR1 is SGHRS and CDR2 YFSETQ. CDR3 size: 13 residues. The V end lost 4 bases, the J end lost 8 bases, and 13 bases lay between the germline ends. The CDR3 here is CASSRRVGDTIYF. The CDR3 nucleotides are TGCGCCAGCAGCCGCCGGGTGGGGGACACCATATATTTT.

V and J are TRBV19 and TRBJ1-4; TRBD1 agrees at 7 bases. Germline trimming cut 10 bases from V and 10 bases from J; bases unmatched to any gene: 18. The CDR3 spans 15 residues. CDR1 and CDR2 (germline): LNHDA, SQIVND (reference sequence). CDR3 in amino acids: CATKGAAASRGKLFF. The CDR3 coding sequence is TGTGCCACCAAGGGGGCCGCCGCATCCAGAGGAAAACTGTTTTTT.

The chain links TRBV5-4 to TRBJ2-7, with D tentatively TRBD1 or TRBD2 (5 bases each). CDR3 length: 15 residues. CDR1 SGHNT and CDR2 YYREEE come from the germline V gene (reference sequence). Between the trimmed V and J ends, which lost 0 bases and 3 bases, there was a span of 13 bases. The CDR3, as DNA: TGTGCCAGCAGCTTGGTAGGTAGGGGAGTCTACGAGCAGTACTTC. It translates to CASSLVGRGVYEQYF.

This clone was counted between two and nine times. The chain links TRBV30 to TRBJ1-6; a possible D gene is TRBD1 (5 bases). Trimming removed 3 bases from V and 7 bases from J, with 10 bases in between. CDR1 is GTSNPN and CDR2 is SVGIG in the germline V gene (reference sequence). The length of the CDR3 is 13 residues. The CDR3 protein is CAWRAQGNSPLHF. The CDR3 region has the DNA TGTGCCTGGAGGGCGCAGGGAAATTCACCCCTCCACTTT. The variable domain in full, with the rest retrieved from reference TRBV30 and TRBJ1-6, is SQTIHQWPATLVQPVGSPLSLECTVEGTSNPNLYWYRQAAGRGLQLLFYSVGIGQISSEVPQNLSASRPQDRQFILSSKKLLLSDSGFYLCAWRAQGNSPLHFGNGTRLTVT.

Only a few counts were recorded for this clone. The chain is built from TRBV6-1 and TRBJ2-5, with 8 bases fitting TRBD2. V lost 7 bases and J lost 2; bases outside the gene matches: 6. Germline assignment: CDR1 MNHNS and CDR2 SASEGT. The CDR3 is 14 amino acids. The CDR3 loop reads CASTGGASQETQYF. The CDR3 DNA is TGTGCCAGCACCGGGGGGGCGAGTCAAGAGACCCAGTACTTC.

This chain links TRBV27 with TRBJ2-5, with D maybe TRBD2 (7 bases). Germline values: CDR1 MNHEY, CDR2 SMNVEV (reference sequence). This CDR3 spans 14 amino acids. Trimming removed 2 bases from V and 5 bases from J, with 12 bases in between. CDR3 loop: CASSLGGGRETQYF. The CDR3 DNA sequence: TGTGCCAGCAGTTTAGGGGGGGGGCGGGAGACCCAGTACTTC.

This chain links TRBV2 with TRBJ2-1, with 7 bases fitting TRBD2. The CDR3 covers 14 residues. The germline V gene has CDR1 SNHLY and CDR2 FYNNEI. Trimming cost V 1 base and J 6 bases; bases outside gene matches: 3. The CDR3 loop is CASSEGTSLNEQFF. The CDR3 bases are TGTGCCAGCAGTGAAGGGACTAGTCTCAATGAGCAGTTCTTC.

The chain has TRBV10-1 and TRBJ2-5; D might be TRBD2 (5 bases). The CDR3 loop spans 12 amino acids. The germline V gene encodes CDR1 WNHNN and CDR2 SYGVQD (reference sequence). Deletions cut 9 bases from V and 3 bases from J, with 11 bases between. CDR3 nucleotides: TGCGCCAGGTGGACGAGGGAAGAGACCCAGTACTTC. Protein: CARWTREETQYF.

The genes are TRBV11-2 and TRBJ2-7, with 12 bases matching TRBD2. Looked up from germline, CDR1 is SGHAT and CDR2 is FQNNGV. Losses at the gene ends were 6 bases for V and 1 base for J; bases not matched to a gene: 4. CDR3 size: 15 residues. The CDR3 DNA reads TGTGCCAGCAGTGAACTAGCGGGAGGTTCCTACGAGCAGTACTTC. This gives the protein CASSELAGGSYEQYF.

The V gene is TRBV5-6, the J gene TRBJ2-3; perhaps TRBD1 as D (6 bases). CDR1 is SGHDT and CDR2 is YYEEEE in the germline V gene. The ends were cut back, 5 bases at V and 2 bases at J, with 12 bases in the middle. The CDR3 loop spans 14 amino acids. CDR3 sequence: CASRTGLFTDTQYF. DNA for the CDR3: TGTGCCAGCAGGACAGGATTATTCACAGATACGCAGTATTTT.

The chain recombines TRBV19 with TRBJ2-6; no clear D. Germline lookup yields CDR1 LNHDA and CDR2 SQIVND (reference sequence). The CDR3 consists of 14 residues. V was clipped by 2 bases and J by 0 bases, with 2 bases between them. CDR3 protein: CASSINSGANVLTF. The CDR3 coding sequence is TGTGCCAGTAGTATAAACTCTGGGGCCAACGTCCTGACTTTC.

For the CDR3, the DNA is TGTGCCAGCAGTGAATCCGGGACAGTGTATGGCTACACCTTC. Its translation: CASSESGTVYGYTF. The chain recombines TRBV6-1 with TRBJ1-2; 7 nucleotides agree with TRBD1. The CDR3 runs 14 residues. Germline loops: CDR1 MNHNS, CDR2 SASEGT. V shed 2 bases, J shed 5 bases, and the junction held 5 bases outside the gene matches.

The V and J genes are TRBV5-1 and TRBJ1-6, with D possibly TRBD1 on 5 matching bases. Trimming took off 0 bases at V and 6 bases at J, with 10 bases between the two ends. There are 15 residues in the CDR3. Per the germline V gene, CDR1 is SGHRS and CDR2 is YFSETQ. The CDR3 nucleotides are TGCGCCAGCAGCTTGGATGTAGGGGTTAATTCACCCCTCCACTTT. This encodes CASSLDVGVNSPLHF.